This T cell receptor (beta chain) was recorded in a study of CD8+ T cells in alopecia areata. Treatment given: oral pan-JAK inhibitor, 5-10 mg twice daily. Sequencing templates came from extracted RNA that was reverse transcribed into cDNA. Here immunoSEQ multiplex PCR was the method, and the copy in TCRdb shows in-frame clones only, minus some. The sample has approximately 210,000 clones, more than 50% seen once. V was pared by 5 bases and J by 3 bases, with 14 bases between. This CDR3 has 16 amino acids. Germline V CDR1 and CDR2: MNHEY, SMNVEV (reference sequence). This clone was counted between two and nine times.

This receptor was taken from a human donor with alopecia areata. The V call is TRBV27, the J call TRBJ1-6; possibly TRBD1 for D (5 bases). The input for sequencing was CD4+ T cells sorted from blood, taken at week 24, from a patient treated with tofacitinib. The CDR3 region is CASSPTLGVYNSPLHF. In nucleotides, the CDR3 is TGTGCCAGCAGTCCCACATTGGGGGTCTATAATTCACCCCTCCACTTT.